This T cell receptor beta chain was sequenced during a study of early T cells in non-severe SARS-CoV-2 infection (dated by TCRdb to the early 2020s). At the level of the whole study: TCR sequencing used bulk RNA from unsorted whole blood, so alpha and beta chains could not be paired.

As to this clonotype: There is no known antigen for this receptor. Base qualities are not provided; no much larger clone lies one nucleotide away.

Study-wide findings and limitations: VDJdb matching was skewed toward anti-spike CD8 responses, so virus-specific expansions were likely underestimated and private and CD4 specificities were missed.

Library preparation used 5' RACE. Sequencer: NextSeq 500. Unique molecular identifiers were attached to individual cDNA molecules in the TCR library protocol so that sequencing error and PCR bias could be corrected. Both TCR alpha and beta chains were sequenced, and tight co-correlation was observed between alpha and beta sequence abundances in each sample. In the source study's methods: Decombinator V4 was used to perform V gene, J gene and CDR3 annotation of TCR sequences. TCRs were defined as expanded if a significant change between any two time points was detected under a Poisson model with p below 0.0001. TCR abundances were normalised to the total number of TCRs sequenced in each sample and reported as counts per million. MAIT TCRs were defined by TRAV1-2 paired with TRAJ12, TRAJ20 or TRAJ33, and iNKT TCRs by TRAV10 paired with TRAJ18. VDJdb, accessed on 1 November 2021, was searched for TCRs annotated for CMV, EBV and SARS-CoV-2, and TCRs annotated for more than one antigen were excluded. TCRdb's own reprocessing of the public reads used fastp at Q25 and MiXCR and kept productive beta chains. Merged by CDR3 protein, the rows form single entries marked with the most common genes and DNA. For this entry, the V and J calls and clone size follow TCRdb and not the study's own pipeline. This sample is represented by fewer than 130,000 distinct CDR3 sequences; 10% to 15% of them were singletons. The ten largest account for about 3.8% of the sample.

Here V drops 6 bases and J drops 7 bases, and the junction holds 7 bases not matched to any gene. In the germline V gene (reference sequence), CDR1 corresponds to GTSNPN and CDR2 to SVGIG. CDR3 length: 13 amino acids, cysteine to phenylalanine. Left in the record is the CDR3 DNA by itself, 39 bases read in frame from the first base. A case-control design nested within a healthcare worker cohort in London, UK, was used, with weekly nasopharyngeal swab PCR tests and blood sampling performed. Healthcare workers were enrolled in the week of the UK lockdown, from 23 to 31 March 2020, and were followed every week for up to about 15 weeks.

The starting material was whole blood, obtained at baseline. The clonotype originates from an adult who was a healthcare worker with PCR-confirmed SARS-CoV-2 infection or an uninfected control (not recorded which). This receptor chain uses TRBV30 and TRBJ1-5, and TRBD1 aligns with 9 junction nucleotides. The DNA sequence follows: TGTGCCTGTACAGGGGGCCTTGAGCAGCCCCAGCATTTT. Its translation is CACTGGLEQPQHF.